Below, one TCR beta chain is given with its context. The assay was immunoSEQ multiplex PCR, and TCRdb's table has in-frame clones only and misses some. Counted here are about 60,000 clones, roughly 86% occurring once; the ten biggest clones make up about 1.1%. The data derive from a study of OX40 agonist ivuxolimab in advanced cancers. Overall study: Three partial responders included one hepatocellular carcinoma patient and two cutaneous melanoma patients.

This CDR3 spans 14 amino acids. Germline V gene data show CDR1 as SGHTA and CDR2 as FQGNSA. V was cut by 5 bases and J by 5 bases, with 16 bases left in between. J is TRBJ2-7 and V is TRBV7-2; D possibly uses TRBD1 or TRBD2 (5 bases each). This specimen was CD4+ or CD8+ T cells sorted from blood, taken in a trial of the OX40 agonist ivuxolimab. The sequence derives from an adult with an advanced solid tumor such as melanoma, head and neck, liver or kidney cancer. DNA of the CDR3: TGTGCCAGCAGCATAACTTCAGGGACCCACGAGCAGTACTTC. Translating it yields CASSITSGTHEQYF.